These 9 T cell receptor beta chains were sequenced from one sample in a study of T cell repertoires in cytomegalovirus infection. TCRdb reprocessed the reads via MiXCR and lists one record per CDR3 protein. This table holds 150,000 to 200,000 distinct CDR3 sequences, roughly 19% found once. Material: PBMCs. These receptors all come from a human donor in good health (CMV status not recorded). Some clones in this sample may be carry-over from other donors' samples.

This clonotype has a count of ten or more. The J gene is TRBJ2-5, the V gene TRBV11-2; D unresolved. The CDR3 is 15 amino acids. With 0 bases removed from V and 1 base from J, the gap between germline ends came to 9 bases. Looked up from germline, CDR1 is SGHAT and CDR2 is FQNNGV. Here the CDR3 DNA reads TGTGCCAGCAGCTTAGATAACCATCGCCAAGAGACCCAGTACTTC. Its protein product is CASSLDNHRQETQYF.

The chain couples TRBV6-6 to TRBJ1-1, with D maybe TRBD1 (5 bases). The CDR3 has 11 residues. V dropped 6 bases and J dropped 7 bases, with 9 bases sitting between them. The germline CDR1 and CDR2 sequences are MNHNY and SVGAGI (reference sequence). In DNA form, the CDR3 reads TGTGCCAGCAGCGGGGCGGGTGAAGCTTTCTTT. Translation gives CASSGAGEAFF.

This clonotype was recorded at least ten times. V and J are TRBV7-2 and TRBJ2-7, with TRBD2 identical over 10 bases. The CDR3 covers 15 residues. Losses at the gene ends were 5 bases for V and 0 bases for J; bases not matched to a gene: 4. Germline V CDR1 and CDR2: SGHTA, FQGNSA. CDR3 region: CASSPSSGSSYEQYF. As DNA, the CDR3 is TGTGCCAGCAGCCCCTCTAGCGGGAGCTCCTACGAGCAGTACTTC.

In its sample, this clonotype was seen a few times. The chain uses TRBV7-7 and TRBJ2-1, with D possibly matching TRBD1 (6 bases). The CDR3 is made up of 13 amino acids. Germline lookup yields CDR1 SSHAT and CDR2 FNYEAQ (reference sequence). V gave up 5 bases and J gave up 8 bases, with 13 bases separating them. The CDR3 loop reads CASSRQEFHEQFF. CDR3 nucleotide sequence: TGTGCCAGCAGCCGACAGGAGTTTCATGAGCAGTTCTTC.

This clonotype has at least ten counts. The chain has TRBV6-4 and TRBJ1-1; D remains unclear. Germline CDR1 MRHNA, CDR2 SNTAGT. The CDR3 covers 14 residues. Trimming took off 3 bases at V and 5 bases at J, with 13 bases between the two ends. CDR3 nucleotides: TGTGCCAGCAGTGAGTCCTCTGAAGCGACTGAAGCTTTCTTT. Translated, it gives CASSESSEATEAFF.

The chain joins TRBV18 to TRBJ2-1, with 10 bases fitting TRBD2. CDR1 KGHSH and CDR2 LQKENI come from the germline V gene. The CDR3 spans 13 residues. J was trimmed by 13 bases and V by 2 bases; bases with no gene match: 5. This chain's CDR3 is CASSPGAGGQQFF. The CDR3 region has the DNA TGTGCCAGCTCACCAGGAGCGGGAGGGCAACAGTTCTTC. Full variable domain (remainder filled in from reference TRBV18 and TRBJ2-1): NAGVMQNPRHLVRRRGQEARLRCSPMKGHSHVYWYRQLPEEGLKFMVYLQKENIIDESGMPKERFSAEFPKEGPSILRIQQVVRGDSAAYFCASSPGAGGQQFFGPGTRLTVL.

The sample holds many counts of this clonotype. The chain employs TRBV7-9 and TRBJ1-1, with D possibly TRBD1 on 6 matching bases. The V gene's germline CDR1 is SEHNR and CDR2 FQNEAQ (reference sequence). Between the trimmed V and J ends, which lost 1 base and 5 bases, there was a span of 11 bases. The CDR3 is 14 residues long. The CDR3 nucleotides are TGTGCCAGCAGCTTAGACGGGGGCCAAACTGAAGCTTTCTTT. This codes for CASSLDGGQTEAFF.

This clonotype appeared a few times. The chain carries TRBV7-3 and TRBJ2-5, with a tentative D call TRBD1 (5 bases). With 6 bases removed from V and 1 base from J, the gap between germline ends came to 12 bases. The germline gives CDR1 SGHTA, CDR2 FQGTGA. This CDR3 has 14 residues. The CDR3: CASRKTASQETQYF. The CDR3 DNA follows: TGTGCCAGCAGAAAGACAGCCTCCCAAGAGACCCAGTACTTC. Full variable domain (remainder filled in from reference TRBV7-3 and TRBJ2-5): GAGVSQTPSNKVTEKGKYVELRCDPISGHTALYWYRQSLGQGPEFLIYFQGTGAADDSGLPNDRFFAVRPEGSVSTLKIQRTERGDSAVYLCASRKTASQETQYFGPGTRLLVL.

J is TRBJ2-7 and V is TRBV18; D may be TRBD1 (6 bases). The CDR3 is made up of 15 amino acids. Per the germline V gene, CDR1 is KGHSH and CDR2 is LQKENI. V gave up 3 bases and J gave up 1 base, with 13 bases separating them. The DNA of the CDR3 is TGTGCCAGCTCACCCCAAGCCGGGACATCCTACGAGCAGTACTTC. It encodes CASSPQAGTSYEQYF.